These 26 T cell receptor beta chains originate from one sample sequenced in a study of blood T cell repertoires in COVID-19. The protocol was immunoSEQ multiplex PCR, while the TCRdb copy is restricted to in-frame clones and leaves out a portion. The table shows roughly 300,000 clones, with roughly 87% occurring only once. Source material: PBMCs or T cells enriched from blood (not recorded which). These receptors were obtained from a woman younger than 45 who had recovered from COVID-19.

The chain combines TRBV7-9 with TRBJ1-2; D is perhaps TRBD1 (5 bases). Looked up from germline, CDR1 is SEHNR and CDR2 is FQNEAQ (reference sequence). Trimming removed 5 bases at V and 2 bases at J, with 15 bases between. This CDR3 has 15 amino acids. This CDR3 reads CASSDQGNSNYGYTF. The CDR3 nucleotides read TGTGCCAGCAGCGACCAGGGCAATTCCAACTATGGCTACACCTTC.

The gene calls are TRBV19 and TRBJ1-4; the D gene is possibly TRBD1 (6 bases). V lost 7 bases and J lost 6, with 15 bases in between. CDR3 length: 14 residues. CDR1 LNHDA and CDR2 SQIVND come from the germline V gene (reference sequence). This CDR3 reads CASNKGTSHEKLFF. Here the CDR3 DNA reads TGTGCCAGTAACAAAGGGACATCACATGAAAAACTGTTTTTT.

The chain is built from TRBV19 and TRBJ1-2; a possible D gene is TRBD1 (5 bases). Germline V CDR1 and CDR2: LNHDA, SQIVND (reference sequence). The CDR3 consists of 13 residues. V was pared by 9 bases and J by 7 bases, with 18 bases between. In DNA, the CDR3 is TGTGCCAGCCGAACCACGGGGGGGTTTGGCTACACCTTC. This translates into CASRTTGGFGYTF.

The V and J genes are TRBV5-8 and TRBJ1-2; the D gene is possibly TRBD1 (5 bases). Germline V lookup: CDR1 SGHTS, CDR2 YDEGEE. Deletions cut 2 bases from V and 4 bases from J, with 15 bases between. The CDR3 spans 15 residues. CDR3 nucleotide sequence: TGTGCCAGCAGCTTCGAAGAAGGGACTACCTATGGCTACACCTTC. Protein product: CASSFEEGTTYGYTF.

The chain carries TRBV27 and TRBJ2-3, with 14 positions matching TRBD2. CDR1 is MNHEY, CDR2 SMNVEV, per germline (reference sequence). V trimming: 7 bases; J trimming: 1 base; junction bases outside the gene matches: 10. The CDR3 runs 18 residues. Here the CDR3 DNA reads TGTGCCAGCACTGAGGGACTAGCGGGGGCCACCGGCACAGATACGCAGTATTTT. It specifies CASTEGLAGATGTDTQYF.

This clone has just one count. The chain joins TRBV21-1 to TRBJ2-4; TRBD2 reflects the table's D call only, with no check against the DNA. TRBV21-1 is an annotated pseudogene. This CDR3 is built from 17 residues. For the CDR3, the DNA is TGTGCCAGCAGCAAAGTCCCAACGCGACTAGCCAAAAACATTCAGTACTTC. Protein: CASSKVPTRLAKNIQYF.

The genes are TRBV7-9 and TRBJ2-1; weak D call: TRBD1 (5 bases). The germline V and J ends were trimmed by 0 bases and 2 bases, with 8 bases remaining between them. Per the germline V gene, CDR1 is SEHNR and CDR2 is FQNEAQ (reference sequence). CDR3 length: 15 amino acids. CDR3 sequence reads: CASSLAQGTYNEQFF. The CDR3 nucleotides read TGTGCCAGCAGCTTAGCGCAGGGAACCTACAATGAGCAGTTCTTC.

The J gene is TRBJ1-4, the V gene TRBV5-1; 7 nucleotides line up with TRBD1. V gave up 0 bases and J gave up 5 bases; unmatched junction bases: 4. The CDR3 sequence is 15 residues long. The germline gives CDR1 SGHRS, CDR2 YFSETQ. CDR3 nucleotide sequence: TGCGCCAGCAGCTTGGAAGGGACAGAAAATGAAAAACTGTTTTTT. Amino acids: CASSLEGTENEKLFF.

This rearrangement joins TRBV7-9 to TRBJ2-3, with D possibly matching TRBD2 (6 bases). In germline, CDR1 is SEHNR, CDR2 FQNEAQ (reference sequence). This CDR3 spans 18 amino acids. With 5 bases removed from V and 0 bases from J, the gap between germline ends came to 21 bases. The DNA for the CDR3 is TGTGCCAGCAGCCAGAGGCAGGACTACTACACTAGCACAGATACGCAGTATTTT. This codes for CASSQRQDYYTSTDTQYF. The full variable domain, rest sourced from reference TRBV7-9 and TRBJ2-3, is DTGVSQNPRHKITKRGQNVTFRCDPISEHNRLYWYRQTLGQGPEFLTYFQNEAQLEKSRLLSDRFSAERPKGSFSTLEIQRTEQGDSAMYLCASSQRQDYYTSTDTQYFGPGTRLTVL.

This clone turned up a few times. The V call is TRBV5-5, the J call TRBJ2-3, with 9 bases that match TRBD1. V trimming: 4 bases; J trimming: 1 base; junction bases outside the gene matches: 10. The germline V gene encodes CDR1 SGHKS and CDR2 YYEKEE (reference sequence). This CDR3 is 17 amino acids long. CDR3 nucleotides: TGTGCCAGCAGCACGGGGACAGGGCCAGGGGGCACAGATACGCAGTATTTT. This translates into CASSTGTGPGGTDTQYF.

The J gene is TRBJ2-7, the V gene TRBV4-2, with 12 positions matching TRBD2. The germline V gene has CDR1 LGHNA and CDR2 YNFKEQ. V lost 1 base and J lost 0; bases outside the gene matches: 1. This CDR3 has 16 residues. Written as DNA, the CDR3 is TGTGCCAGCAGCCAAGGACTAGCGGGGGCCTCCTACGAGCAGTACTTC. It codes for CASSQGLAGASYEQYF.

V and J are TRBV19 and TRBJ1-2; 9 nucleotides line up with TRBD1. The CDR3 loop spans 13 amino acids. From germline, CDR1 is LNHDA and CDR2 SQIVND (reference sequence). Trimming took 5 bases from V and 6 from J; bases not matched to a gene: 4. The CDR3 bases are TGTGCCAGTAGTGCTTGGACAGGGGATGGCTACACCTTC. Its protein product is CASSAWTGDGYTF.

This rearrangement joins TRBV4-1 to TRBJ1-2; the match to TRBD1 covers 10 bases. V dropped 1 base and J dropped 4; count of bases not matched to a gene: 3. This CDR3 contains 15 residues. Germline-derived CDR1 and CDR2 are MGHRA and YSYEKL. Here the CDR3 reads CASSQVGQGPYGYTF. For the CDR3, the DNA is TGCGCCAGCAGCCAAGTGGGACAGGGGCCCTATGGCTACACCTTC.

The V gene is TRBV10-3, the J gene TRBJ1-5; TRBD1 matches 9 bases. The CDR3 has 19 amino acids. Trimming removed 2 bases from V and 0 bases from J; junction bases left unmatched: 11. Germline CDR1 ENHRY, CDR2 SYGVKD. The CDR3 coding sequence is TGTGCCATCAGTGAGGACCGGGACAGGGCGCGGGGTAGCAATCAGCCCCAGCATTTT. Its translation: CAISEDRDRARGSNQPQHF.

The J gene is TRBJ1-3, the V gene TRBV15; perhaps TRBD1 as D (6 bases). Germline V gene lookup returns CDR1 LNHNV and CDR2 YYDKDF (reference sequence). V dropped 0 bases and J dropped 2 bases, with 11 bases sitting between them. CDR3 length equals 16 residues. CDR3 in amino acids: CATSRDHTGPGNTIYF. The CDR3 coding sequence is TGTGCCACCAGCAGAGATCACACAGGGCCTGGAAACACCATATATTTT.

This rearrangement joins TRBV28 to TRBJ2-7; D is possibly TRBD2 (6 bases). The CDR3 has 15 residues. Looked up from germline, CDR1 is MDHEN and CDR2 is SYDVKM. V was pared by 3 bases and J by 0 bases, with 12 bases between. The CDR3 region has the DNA TGTGCCAGCAGTTTCGGCGGGGAGAGCTCCTACGAGCAGTACTTC. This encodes CASSFGGESSYEQYF.

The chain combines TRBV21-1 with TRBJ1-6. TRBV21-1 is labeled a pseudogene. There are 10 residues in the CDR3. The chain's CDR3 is CASVNSPLHF. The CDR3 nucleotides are TGTGCCAGCGTAAATTCACCCCTCCACTTT.

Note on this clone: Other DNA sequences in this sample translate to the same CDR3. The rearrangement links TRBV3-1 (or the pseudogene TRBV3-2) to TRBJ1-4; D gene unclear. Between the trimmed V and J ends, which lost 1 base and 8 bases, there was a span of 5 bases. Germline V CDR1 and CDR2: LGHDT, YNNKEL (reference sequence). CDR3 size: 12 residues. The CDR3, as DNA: TGTGCCAGCAGCCAAGTCCGGGAAAAACTGTTTTTT. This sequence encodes CASSQVREKLFF.

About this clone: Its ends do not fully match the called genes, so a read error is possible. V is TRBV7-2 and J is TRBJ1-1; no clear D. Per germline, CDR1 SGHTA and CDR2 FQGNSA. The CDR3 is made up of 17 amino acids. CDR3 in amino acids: CASSFRGSETWNPEAFF. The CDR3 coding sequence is TGTGCCAGCAGCTTCCGGGGATCCGAAACTTGGAACCCTGAAGCTTTCTTT.

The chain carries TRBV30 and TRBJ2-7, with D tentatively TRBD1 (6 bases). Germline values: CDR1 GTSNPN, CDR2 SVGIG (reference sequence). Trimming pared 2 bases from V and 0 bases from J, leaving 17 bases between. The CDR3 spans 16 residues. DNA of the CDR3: TGTGCCTGGAGTACTGATGGGGGCGCGAGCTCCTACGAGCAGTACTTC. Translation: CAWSTDGGASSYEQYF.

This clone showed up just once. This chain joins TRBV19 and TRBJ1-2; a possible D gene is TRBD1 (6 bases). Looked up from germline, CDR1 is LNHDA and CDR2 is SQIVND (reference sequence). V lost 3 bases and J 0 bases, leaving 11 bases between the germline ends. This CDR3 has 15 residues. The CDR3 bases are TGTGCCAGTAGTATGAACGGACAGCCTAACTATGGCTACACCTTC. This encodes CASSMNGQPNYGYTF.

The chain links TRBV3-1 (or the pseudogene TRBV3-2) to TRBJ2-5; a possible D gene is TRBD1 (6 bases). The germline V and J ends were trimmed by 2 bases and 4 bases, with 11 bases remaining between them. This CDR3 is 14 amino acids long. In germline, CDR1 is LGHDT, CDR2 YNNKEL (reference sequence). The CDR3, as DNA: TGTGCCAGCAGCCAACGGGGACAAGGAGAGACCCAGTACTTC. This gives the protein CASSQRGQGETQYF.

The CDR3 spells CASSERQGFSGANVLTF. Here the CDR3 DNA reads TGTGCCAGCAGTGAAAGGCAGGGGTTCTCTGGGGCCAACGTCCTGACTTTC. The chain joins TRBV2 to TRBJ2-6, with a weak D call TRBD1 (6 bases). The CDR3 has 17 amino acids. Per germline, CDR1 SNHLY and CDR2 FYNNEI. The V end was cut by 2 bases, the J end by 0 bases, with 11 bases between.

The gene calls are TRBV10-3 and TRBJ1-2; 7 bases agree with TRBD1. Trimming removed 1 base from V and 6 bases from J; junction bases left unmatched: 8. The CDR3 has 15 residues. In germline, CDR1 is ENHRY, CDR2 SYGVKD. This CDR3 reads CAISEYQTGVDGYTF. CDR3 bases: TGTGCCATCAGTGAGTACCAAACAGGGGTGGATGGCTACACCTTC.

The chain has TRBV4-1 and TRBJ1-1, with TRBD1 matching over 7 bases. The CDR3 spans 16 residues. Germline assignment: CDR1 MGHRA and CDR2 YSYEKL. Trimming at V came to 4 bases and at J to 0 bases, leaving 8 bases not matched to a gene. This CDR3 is CASSPGTVIMNTEAFF. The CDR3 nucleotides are TGCGCCAGCAGCCCTGGGACAGTAATAATGAACACTGAAGCTTTCTTT.

CDR3 sequence reads: CASSAGRVNTQYF. DNA for the CDR3: TGTGCCAGTAGCGCCGGGAGGGTAAATACGCAGTATTTT. This chain joins TRBV19 and TRBJ2-3; 8 bases fit TRBD2. The CDR3 loop spans 13 amino acids. CDR1 is LNHDA, CDR2 SQIVND, per germline (reference sequence). The trim removed 6 bases at V and 7 bases at J, leaving 6 bases unmatched.